This TCR beta chain originates from a study of blood T cell repertoires in COVID-19. This clone came up once. Data came from immunoSEQ multiplex PCR; TCRdb stores just in-frame clones and leaves some out. The sample contains 150,000 to 190,000 clones, 75% to 90% of which appear only once. This CDR3 has 15 residues. Germline CDR1 and CDR2: PRHDT and FYEKMQ (reference sequence). The V segment lost 0 bases and the J segment 5 bases; nucleotides outside the gene matches: 3. The clonotype comes from a woman aged 70-85 years with acute or convalescent COVID-19. The specimen was peripheral blood. This chain links TRBV13 with TRBJ1-5, with TRBD1 matching 8 bases. The CDR3: CASSLGQGVHQPQHF. The CDR3 nucleotides read TGTGCCAGCAGCTTAGGACAGGGGGTTCATCAGCCCCAGCATTTT.